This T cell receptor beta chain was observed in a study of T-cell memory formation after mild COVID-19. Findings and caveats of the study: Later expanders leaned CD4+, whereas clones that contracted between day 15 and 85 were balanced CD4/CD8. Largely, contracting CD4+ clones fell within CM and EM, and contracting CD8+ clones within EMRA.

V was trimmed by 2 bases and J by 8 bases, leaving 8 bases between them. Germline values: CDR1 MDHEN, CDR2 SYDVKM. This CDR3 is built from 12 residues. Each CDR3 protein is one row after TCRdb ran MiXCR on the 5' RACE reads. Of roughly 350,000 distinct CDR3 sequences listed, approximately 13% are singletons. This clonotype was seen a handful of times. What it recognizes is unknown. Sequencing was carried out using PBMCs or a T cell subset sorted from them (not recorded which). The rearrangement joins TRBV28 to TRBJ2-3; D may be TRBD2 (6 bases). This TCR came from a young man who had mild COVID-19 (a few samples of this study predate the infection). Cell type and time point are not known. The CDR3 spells CASSLVGSTQYF. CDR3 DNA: TGTGCCAGCAGTTTAGTCGGGAGTACGCAGTATTTT.